This T cell receptor beta chain was profiled in a study of CD8+CD57+ T cells in acquired aplastic anemia. In its sample, this clonotype was seen many times. The length of the CDR3 is 17 residues. J gave up 5 bases and V 1 base, and 11 bases lay outside the gene matches. The V gene's germline CDR1 is MGHRA and CDR2 YSYEKL. Profiles of TCR beta VDJ and CDR3 were generated from a genomic DNA template. TCRdb reprocessed the reads with MiXCR, giving one entry per CDR3 protein. The profile shows 170,000 or so distinct CDR3 sequences, about 60% of them singletons. CD8+CD57+ cell expansion, shown by flow cytometry, had occurred in the patients selected for sequencing.

The rearrangement uses TRBV4-1 and TRBJ2-7, with TRBD1 matching 10 bases. The sample consisted of sorted CD4+, CD8+, or CD8+CD57+ T cells (not recorded which) from PBMCs. The clonotype was recovered from a human donor with aplastic anemia. CDR3 coding DNA: TGCGCCAGCAGCCAAGTTTCAACTGGGACAGGGGCCCACGAGCAGTACTTC. The encoded protein is CASSQVSTGTGAHEQYF.